Below, 15 T cell receptor beta chains from the same sample are listed, as sequenced in a study of blood T cell repertoires in COVID-19. The protocol was immunoSEQ multiplex PCR, while the TCRdb copy is restricted to in-frame clones and leaves out a portion. Of some 20,000 clones listed, approximately 86% are singletons. Material for sequencing was peripheral blood. The receptors derive from a human donor in a cohort sampled during active COVID-19.

By sample share, this clone is medium-sized. The chain has TRBV25-1 and TRBJ2-5; 9 nucleotides match TRBD1. Germline CDR1 is MGHDK and CDR2 is SYGVNS. The junction had 3 bases not matched to a gene; V was cut back by 2 bases and J by 5 bases. The length of the CDR3 is 14 residues. CDR3 region: CASSETGGDETQYF. The CDR3 DNA is TGTGCCAGCAGTGAAACAGGGGGCGATGAGACCCAGTACTTC.

This clone occurred once. V is TRBV29-1 and J is TRBJ1-3; D uncertain. The CDR3 has 13 residues. Germline CDR1 SQVTM, CDR2 ANQGSEA. Trimming took off 1 base at V and 0 bases at J, with 4 bases between the two ends. DNA of the CDR3: TGCAGCGTTGAAGGGAGCTCTGGAAACACCATATATTTT. It is translated as CSVEGSSGNTIYF. Looking up the rest from reference TRBV29-1 and TRBJ1-3 gives the full variable domain: SAVISQKPSRDICQRGTSLTIQCQVDSQVTMMFWYRQQPGQSLTLIATANQGSEATYESGFVIDKFPISRPNLTFSTLTVSNMSPEDSSIYLCSVEGSSGNTIYFGEGSWLTVV.

This rearrangement joins TRBV5-1 to TRBJ1-1; D call uncertain. Trimming pared 3 bases from V and 1 base from J, leaving 10 bases between. Germline CDR1 is SGHRS and CDR2 is YFSETQ. This CDR3 comprises 14 residues. CDR3 bases: TGCGCCAGCAGCTCTCTCCAGGAGAACACTGAAGCTTTCTTT. Residues: CASSSLQENTEAFF.

The V gene is TRBV4-1, the J gene TRBJ2-6; 9 bases match TRBD1. Trimming removed 1 base from V and 2 bases from J; junction bases left unmatched: 6. The CDR3 extends over 18 amino acids. CDR1 MGHRA and CDR2 YSYEKL come from the germline V gene. The chain's CDR3 is CASSQGGQGATGANVLTF. DNA for the CDR3: TGCGCCAGCAGCCAAGGGGGACAGGGTGCTACTGGGGCCAACGTCCTGACTTTC.

This chain joins TRBV5-1 and TRBJ2-7; maybe TRBD2 (5 bases). The length of the CDR3 is 15 residues. The germline V gene has CDR1 SGHRS and CDR2 YFSETQ. V was pared by 4 bases and J by 0 bases, with 14 bases between. CDR3 in amino acids: CASSPEGRSSYEQYF. CDR3 bases: TGCGCCAGCAGCCCCGAGGGCCGTAGCTCCTACGAGCAGTACTTC.

The CDR3 DNA reads as TGCGCCAGCAGCCCCAACCCACCGGGACTAGGGGGTAATTCACCCCTCCACTTT. Encoded protein: CASSPNPPGLGGNSPLHF. The rearrangement uses TRBV5-1 and TRBJ1-6; weak D call: TRBD1 (6 bases). Trimming stripped 4 bases from V and 6 bases from J, with 23 bases between. The CDR3 is made up of 18 amino acids. Germline CDR1 is SGHRS and CDR2 is YFSETQ.

The chain joins TRBV19 to TRBJ2-2; 7 nucleotides agree with TRBD1. The CDR3 sequence is 16 residues long. CDR1 and CDR2 (germline): LNHDA, SQIVND (reference sequence). Trimming removed 9 bases from V and 0 bases from J; junction bases left unmatched: 10. CDR3 DNA: TGTGCCAGCGCCCTTCTCGGGACAGCGAACACCGGGGAGCTGTTTTTT. Amino acid sequence: CASALLGTANTGELFF.

The chain carries TRBV5-1 and TRBJ2-2; D is uncertain. Germline loops: CDR1 SGHRS, CDR2 YFSETQ. Deletions cut 0 bases from V and 10 bases from J, with 7 bases between. CDR3 length: 12 residues. The CDR3 DNA reads as TGCGCCAGCAGCTTGGGGTCAGAGGAGCTGTTTTTT. This sequence encodes CASSLGSEELFF.

This clone was seen only a few times. The chain couples TRBV7-9 to TRBJ1-3; the D gene is possibly TRBD1 (5 bases). The germline V gene encodes CDR1 SEHNR and CDR2 FQNEAQ (reference sequence). This CDR3 is built from 19 residues. The germline V and J ends were trimmed by 3 bases and 3 bases, with 24 bases remaining between them. Here the CDR3 reads CASSLQAGPLTWYGNTIYF. CDR3 in DNA: TGTGCCAGCAGCTTGCAGGCAGGGCCCCTGACATGGTATGGAAACACCATATATTTT.

The rearrangement uses TRBV28 and TRBJ1-5; TRBD1 matches 9 bases. CDR3 length: 17 residues. V lost 5 bases to trimming and J lost 5 bases; unmatched junction nucleotides: 13. Germline lookup yields CDR1 MDHEN and CDR2 SYDVKM. CDR3 amino acids: CASSPLIGTGIYQPQHF. The CDR3 DNA is TGTGCCAGCAGTCCGCTTATCGGGACAGGGATTTATCAGCCCCAGCATTTT.

The chain couples TRBV6-5 to TRBJ2-1, with a tentative D call TRBD2 (5 bases). Deletions cut 4 bases from V and 5 bases from J, with 9 bases between. There are 13 residues in the CDR3. The germline gives CDR1 MNHEY, CDR2 SVGAGI. This CDR3 is CASSLDGNNEQFF. For the CDR3, the DNA is TGTGCCAGCAGTTTGGACGGGAACAATGAGCAGTTCTTC.

CDR3 coding DNA: TGCAGCGTAGTGATACAGGGGGCGCAGTCCTACGAGCAGTACTTC. Its translation is CSVVIQGAQSYEQYF. The rearrangement links TRBV29-1 to TRBJ2-7; 9 bases map to TRBD1. This CDR3 comprises 15 residues. The junction had 10 bases not matched to a gene; V was cut back by 6 bases and J by 1 base. Germline CDR1 is SQVTM and CDR2 is ANQGSEA.

V and J are TRBV28 and TRBJ2-1; no reliable D call. Trimming took off 2 bases at V and 1 base at J, with 6 bases between the two ends. The CDR3 has 14 residues. Germline V gene lookup returns CDR1 MDHEN and CDR2 SYDVKM. CDR3 nucleotides: TGTGCCAGCAGTTTAAGAGGATCCTACAATGAGCAGTTCTTC. Its translation is CASSLRGSYNEQFF.

The gene calls are TRBV28 and TRBJ1-4; TRBD1 is a possible D gene (6 bases). V was shortened by 5 bases and J by 5 bases, with 12 bases between the two germline ends. The CDR3 has 14 residues. CDR1 and CDR2 from the germline V gene are MDHEN and SYDVKM. Here the CDR3 reads CASSLTGWNEKLFF. CDR3 coding DNA: TGTGCCAGCAGTCTAACAGGGTGGAATGAAAAACTGTTTTTT.

The chain is built from TRBV7-9 and TRBJ2-1, with TRBD2 matching over 10 bases. CDR3 size: 15 residues. Germline V gene data show CDR1 as SEHNR and CDR2 as FQNEAQ (reference sequence). V shed 5 bases, J shed 3 bases, and the junction held 4 bases outside the gene matches. The CDR3 sequence: CASSMTSGYYNEQFF. The CDR3 DNA is TGTGCCAGCAGCATGACTAGCGGGTACTACAATGAGCAGTTCTTC.